Below are 8 T cell receptor beta chains sequenced from a single sample in a study of graft-versus-host responses after intestinal transplantation. Clones were read by immunoSEQ multiplex PCR, and TCRdb kept only the in-frame ones, dropping some. Of around 99,000 clones in the sample, 80% to 90% were seen once. For these receptors, no antigen is known. The specimen was unstimulated CD4+ T cells sorted from spleen or lymph node cells, collected before transplant. All receptors derive from a human donor who was the organ donor for an intestinal transplant.

The chain is built from TRBV7-3 and TRBJ1-2; D call uncertain. V was trimmed by 5 bases and J by 4 bases, leaving 20 bases between them. This CDR3 contains 16 residues. Germline V gene lookup returns CDR1 SGHTA and CDR2 FQGTGA. The CDR3, as DNA: TGTGCCAGCAGCCCCACCCGGGAGGTCGGGAGCTATGGCTACACCTTC. Translation gives CASSPTREVGSYGYTF.

The V gene is TRBV7-9, the J gene TRBJ2-7, with 9 nucleotides matching TRBD1. Trimming removed 6 bases from V and 5 bases from J; junction bases left unmatched: 5. The CDR3 has 13 residues. From germline, CDR1 is SEHNR and CDR2 FQNEAQ (reference sequence). CDR3 in DNA: TGTGCCAGCAGACGGGGACAGGGCCACGAGCAGTACTTC. Amino acid sequence: CASRRGQGHEQYF.

This chain joins TRBV4-1 and TRBJ2-5; D unclear. The CDR3 is 15 residues long. Germline V CDR1 and CDR2: MGHRA, YSYEKL. V lost 0 bases and J lost 2, with 10 bases in between. The CDR3 region is CASSQDSGRQETQYF. Here the CDR3 DNA reads TGCGCCAGCAGCCAAGATTCGGGTCGACAAGAGACCCAGTACTTC.

V usage is TRBV4-1 and J usage is TRBJ1-2; 9 bases fit TRBD1. CDR3 length: 16 amino acids. V shed 3 bases, J shed 3 bases, and the junction held 8 bases outside the gene matches. The germline gives CDR1 MGHRA, CDR2 YSYEKL. Here the CDR3 reads CASSQGQGEVDYGYTF. DNA of the CDR3: TGCGCCAGCAGCCAGGGACAGGGAGAAGTGGACTATGGCTACACCTTC.

This chain uses TRBV7-2 with TRBJ1-6; maybe TRBD1 (5 bases). The CDR3 totals 14 residues. V gave up 1 base and J gave up 10 bases, with 11 bases separating them. Germline V gives CDR1 SGHTA, CDR2 FQGNSA. CDR3 bases: TGTGCCAGCAGCTTAGTGCAGGGAACCTCACCCCTCCACTTT. It specifies CASSLVQGTSPLHF.

This chain connects TRBV30 to TRBJ2-2; D is ambiguous. The germline V and J ends were trimmed by 0 bases and 7 bases, with 6 bases remaining between them. The germline gives CDR1 GTSNPN, CDR2 SVGIG (reference sequence). CDR3 length: 12 residues. The CDR3 sequence: CAWSVLFGELFF. CDR3 bases: TGTGCCTGGAGTGTTTTGTTCGGGGAGCTGTTTTTT.

V is TRBV19 and J is TRBJ1-5, with D perhaps matching TRBD1 (5 bases). Trimming stripped 4 bases from V and 1 base from J, with 23 bases between. The CDR3 has 19 amino acids. Germline V gene data show CDR1 as LNHDA and CDR2 as SQIVND (reference sequence). The CDR3 DNA follows: TGTGCCAGTAGTAGGGGGGAGGGGAATGGTTTTAGGAGCAATCAGCCCCAGCATTTT. This translates into CASSRGEGNGFRSNQPQHF. Full variable domain (missing parts from reference TRBV19 and TRBJ1-5): DGGITQSPKYLFRKEGQNVTLSCEQNLNHDAMYWYRQDPGQGLRLIYYSQIVNDFQKGDIAEGYSVSREKKESFPLTVTSAQKNPTAFYLCASSRGEGNGFRSNQPQHFGDGTRLSIL.

This chain connects TRBV6-1 to TRBJ2-5; the D is unclear. The V gene's germline CDR1 is MNHNS and CDR2 SASEGT. The CDR3 is made up of 11 amino acids. Deletions cut 5 bases from V and 2 bases from J, with 3 bases between. The CDR3 protein is CASSQQETQYF. The DNA of the CDR3 is TGTGCCAGCAGTCAACAAGAGACCCAGTACTTC.